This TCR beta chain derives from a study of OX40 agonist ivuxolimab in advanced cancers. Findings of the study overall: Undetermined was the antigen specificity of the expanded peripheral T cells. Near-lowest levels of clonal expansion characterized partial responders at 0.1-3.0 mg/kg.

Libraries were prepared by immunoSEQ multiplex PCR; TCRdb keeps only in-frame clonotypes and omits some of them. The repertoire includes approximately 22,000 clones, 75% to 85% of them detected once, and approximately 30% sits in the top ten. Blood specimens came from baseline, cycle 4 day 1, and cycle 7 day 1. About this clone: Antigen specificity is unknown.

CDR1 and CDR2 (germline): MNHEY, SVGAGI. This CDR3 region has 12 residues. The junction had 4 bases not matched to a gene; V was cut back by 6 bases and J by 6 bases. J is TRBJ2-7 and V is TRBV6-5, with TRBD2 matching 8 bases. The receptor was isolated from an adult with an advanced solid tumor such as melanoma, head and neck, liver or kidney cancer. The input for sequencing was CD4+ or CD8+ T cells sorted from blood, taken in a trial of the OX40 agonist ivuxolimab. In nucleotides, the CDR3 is TGTGCCAGCAGCCAAGCGGGGGTCGAGCAGTACTTC. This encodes CASSQAGVEQYF.